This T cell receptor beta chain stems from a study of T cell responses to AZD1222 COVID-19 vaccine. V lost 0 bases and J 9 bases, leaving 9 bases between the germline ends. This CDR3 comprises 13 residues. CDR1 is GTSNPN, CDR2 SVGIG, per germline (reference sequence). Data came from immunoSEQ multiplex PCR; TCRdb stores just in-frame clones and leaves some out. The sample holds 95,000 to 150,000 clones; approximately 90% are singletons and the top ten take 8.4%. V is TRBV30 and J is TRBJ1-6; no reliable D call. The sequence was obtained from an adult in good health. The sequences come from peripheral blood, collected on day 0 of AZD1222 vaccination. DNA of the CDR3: TGTGCCTGGAGTGTAAGCGGAAGTTCACCCCTCCACTTT. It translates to CAWSVSGSSPLHF. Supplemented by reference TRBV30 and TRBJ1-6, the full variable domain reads SQTIHQWPATLVQPVGSPLSLECTVEGTSNPNLYWYRQAAGRGLQLLFYSVGIGQISSEVPQNLSASRPQDRQFILSSKKLLLSDSGFYLCAWSVSGSSPLHFGNGTRLTVT.